The entry below describes one T cell receptor (beta chain). It has no known antigen specificity. No clone much larger than this one lies a single base away; base qualities are absent. To prepare the library, the immunoSEQ multiplex PCR assay was applied. Per the original workflow: A statistical classification framework was developed to diagnose cytomegalovirus status using the catalog of TCR beta chain sequences. TCRdb stores this immuneACCESS table with in-frame sequences only. Part of the clones is absent; in the studies checked, under half of the shortfall reflects unresolved V genes, and no reason is known for the rest. That table is the source of V, J and clone size, and D and trimming were worked out from the DNA. The sample yields tens of thousands of clones; 85% to 95% were counted once. 5.8% of the sample rests with the top ten. The donors belonged to the validation cohort of over a hundred subjects, which was separate from the roughly 700-subject first cohort.

The data were obtained in a study of cytomegalovirus exposure and HLA in healthy donors (dated by TCRdb to about 2017). For the wider study: A later analysis indicated that the roughly 120 validation repertoires were generated on the platform also employed for the 720 or so repertoires of the first cohort. The study combined high-throughput TCR immunosequencing, statistical association of individual TCRs with disease status, and machine learning to predict cytomegalovirus infection status. Besides the first cohort of more than 650 subjects, a separate validation cohort made up of 120 different subjects was used. The study aimed to test whether signatures of past pathogen exposure could be identified by cataloging public T cell receptors.

The study at large found these results: A few of the identified cytomegalovirus-associated TCR beta chains were confirmed in vitro to be specific for cytomegalovirus antigens. Of the cluster scores, approximately 95% were above 0 in a later analysis, which found that TCRs clustered in the first cohort also tended to co-occur in the 120 or so validation repertoires. All 120 or so repertoires were used to score co-occurrence in the validation cohort in a later analysis, because that analysis had no HLA typing for the cohort. Across donors, most TCR sequences were observed very rarely, whereas some public TCRs were present in many individuals. The study gave a list of 150 to 200 TCR beta chains associated with cytomegalovirus. It was suggested by the authors that the approach could potentially be generalized to other disease states and immunological phenotypes. The classifier was reported to diagnose cytomegalovirus status with high specificity and sensitivity in both the original cohort and the validation cohort.

This clonotype was sampled from a woman aged 18-35 years in good health and CMV-seropositive. Input material: PBMCs.

The CDR3 here reads CASSPRAGNTGELFF. The sequenced DNA is TGCGCCAGCAGCCCCCGAGCGGGGAACACCGGGGAGCTGTTTTTT. Here the chain combines TRBV5-1 and TRBJ2-2; D gene: possibly TRBD2, on 6 matching bases. Trimming at the junction amounts to 4 bases on V and 1 base on J, and the germline ends lie 11 bases apart. In the germline V gene, CDR1 corresponds to SGHRS and CDR2 to YFSETQ. The CDR3 numbers 15 residues from cysteine through phenylalanine. Only the CDR3 region is kept as DNA, spanning 45 bases read in frame from base 1.